The 20 T cell receptor beta chains listed next were all sequenced from one sample in a study of T-cell memory formation after mild COVID-19. TCRdb passed the 5' RACE reads through MiXCR, listing each CDR3 protein once. The profile shows 290,000 or so distinct CDR3 sequences, roughly 19% of them singletons. Sample: PBMCs or a T cell subset sorted from them (not recorded which). The source is a man aged 18 to 29 who had mild COVID-19 (a few samples of this study predate the infection). Cell type and time point are not known.

This clonotype turned up a few times. The V and J genes are TRBV5-6 and TRBJ2-7; D might be TRBD2 (6 bases). The CDR3 length is 13 residues. Trimming removed 2 bases from V and 6 bases from J, with 12 bases in between. Germline V gene lookup returns CDR1 SGHDT and CDR2 YYEEEE. CDR3 DNA sequence: TGTGCCAGCAGCTTTGTGACCGGGGGCGAGCAGTACGTC. Amino acid sequence: CASSFVTGGEQYV.

This clonotype was recorded at least ten times. The chain carries TRBV6-4 and TRBJ2-3, with a tentative D call TRBD2 (7 bases). Germline loops: CDR1 MRHNA, CDR2 SNTAGT. V lost 5 bases, J lost 2 bases, and 14 bases lay in between. The CDR3 runs 15 residues. For the CDR3, the DNA is TGTGCCAGCAGTCTCTGGGGGGGCCTCACAGATACGCAGTATTTT. It encodes CASSLWGGLTDTQYF.

In this sample, this clonotype turned up a few times. The V gene is TRBV27, the J gene TRBJ2-2; tentatively, D is TRBD1 (6 bases). Germline CDR1 reads MNHEY; CDR2 reads SMNVEV (reference sequence). The V end was cut by 7 bases, the J end by 1 base, with 7 bases between. The CDR3 totals 13 residues. Here the CDR3 DNA reads TGTGCCAGCATGGGACAGAACACCGGGGAGCTGTTTTTT. Protein: CASMGQNTGELFF.

This clonotype showed up many times. DNA for the CDR3: TGTGCCAGCTCCTCCCAGGGACTGAACACTGAAGCTTTCTTT. Translating gives CASSSQGLNTEAFF. The V gene is TRBV18, the J gene TRBJ1-1, with D maybe TRBD1 (5 bases). Trimming shortened V by 6 bases and J by 0 bases, and 11 bases separated the two germline ends. Germline CDR1 KGHSH, CDR2 LQKENI. This CDR3 has 14 residues.

The J gene is TRBJ2-2, the V gene TRBV5-1; 16 positions agree with TRBD2. Germline V gene data show CDR1 as SGHRS and CDR2 as YFSETQ. The CDR3 has 17 residues. Losses at the gene ends were 2 bases for V and 7 bases for J; bases not matched to a gene: 5. The CDR3 loop reads CASSFGTSGGDGGELFF. The CDR3 coding sequence is TGCGCCAGCAGCTTCGGGACTAGCGGGGGGGACGGCGGGGAGCTGTTTTTT.

This clonotype was counted between two and nine times. This chain connects TRBV20-1 to TRBJ2-5, with 8 bases matching TRBD1. CDR3 length equals 15 residues. V was pared by 6 bases and J by 5 bases, with 14 bases of the junction left unmatched. Germline CDR1 is DFQATT and CDR2 is SNEGSKA (reference sequence). CDR3 in amino acids: CSAPRTGWSSETQYF. In DNA form, the CDR3 reads TGCAGTGCCCCCCGGACAGGGTGGTCGTCGGAGACCCAGTACTTC.

The chain uses TRBV21-1 and TRBJ1-4; the listed D gene, TRBD1, was not tested against the DNA. TRBV21-1 is reported as a pseudogene. The CDR3 extends over 16 amino acids. The CDR3 is CASSKKKRTGDEKLFF. The CDR3 bases are TGTGCCAGCAGCAAAAAGAAGAGGACAGGGGATGAAAAACTGTTTTTT.

This chain uses TRBV30 with TRBJ1-6; weak D call: TRBD1 (6 bases). Trimming removed 2 bases from V and 9 bases from J, with 14 bases in between. Germline CDR1 is GTSNPN and CDR2 is SVGIG (reference sequence). This CDR3 is built from 14 residues. CDR3 DNA sequence: TGTGCCTGGAGTCCGCAGGGGAACTTTTCACCCCTCCACTTT. It encodes CAWSPQGNFSPLHF.

A few counts support this clonotype. The chain is built from TRBV20-1 and TRBJ2-5; tentative D call: TRBD2 (5 bases). The length of the CDR3 is 13 residues. V lost 3 bases and J lost 4, with 12 bases in between. Germline CDR1 reads DFQATT; CDR2 reads SNEGSKA (reference sequence). CDR3 amino acids: CSARGDRRETQYF. CDR3 nucleotide sequence: TGCAGTGCTAGGGGAGATAGACGAGAGACCCAGTACTTC.

This chain joins TRBV4-2 and TRBJ2-1; 9 positions match TRBD1. There are 15 residues in the CDR3. Germline V gene lookup returns CDR1 LGHNA and CDR2 YNFKEQ. V lost 6 bases and J lost 8; bases outside the gene matches: 11. The CDR3 loop reads CASSPGQGITDEQFF. The CDR3 region has the DNA TGTGCCAGCAGTCCGGGACAGGGCATAACAGATGAGCAGTTCTTC.

The chain is built from TRBV11-3 and TRBJ2-1; either TRBD1 or TRBD2 may supply D (6 bases each). In germline, CDR1 is SGHNT, CDR2 YENEEA. The CDR3 runs 13 residues. Trimming shortened V by 5 bases and J by 9 bases, and 14 bases separated the two germline ends. The CDR3 DNA is TGTGCCAGCAGCACCGCGGGACAAGGTGAGCAGTTCTTC. This codes for CASSTAGQGEQFF.

This clonotype was picked up many times. This rearrangement joins TRBV7-9 to TRBJ2-5, with 8 nucleotides matching TRBD2. V was pared by 5 bases and J by 3 bases, with 8 bases of the junction left unmatched. Per the germline V gene, CDR1 is SEHNR and CDR2 is FQNEAQ (reference sequence). This CDR3 spans 15 amino acids. The CDR3 region is CASSPTGGAKETQYF. For the CDR3, the DNA is TGTGCCAGCAGCCCAACGGGGGGGGCTAAAGAGACCCAGTACTTC.

This clonotype was counted a few times. The chain carries TRBV7-9 and TRBJ1-2; possibly TRBD1 for D (6 bases). Germline values: CDR1 SEHNR, CDR2 FQNEAQ (reference sequence). The CDR3 is 12 residues long. V was pared by 3 bases and J by 10 bases, with 12 bases between. CDR3: CASSFPDRAYTF. CDR3 nucleotide sequence: TGTGCCAGCAGCTTCCCGGACAGAGCCTACACCTTC.

In its sample, this clonotype was seen a few times. This rearrangement joins TRBV5-1 to TRBJ2-3, with D maybe TRBD2 (5 bases). The CDR3 is made up of 15 amino acids. V was pared by 4 bases and J by 6 bases, with 18 bases between. Germline V CDR1 and CDR2: SGHRS, YFSETQ. The CDR3 protein is CASSPRLSSFDTQYF. CDR3 in DNA: TGCGCCAGCAGCCCGCGCCTTTCTAGCTTCGATACGCAGTATTTT.

The genes are TRBV27 and TRBJ1-1; D uncertain. V shed 6 bases and J shed 7 bases, with 15 bases lying between them. This CDR3 is 13 amino acids long. Germline V gene lookup returns CDR1 MNHEY and CDR2 SMNVEV (reference sequence). The CDR3 nucleotides read TGTGCCAGCAGCATTACAGTCCTCCGTGAAGCTTTCTTT. It yields the protein CASSITVLREAFF.

This clonotype was seen a handful of times. The chain couples TRBV29-1 to TRBJ2-1; 9 positions match TRBD2. The CDR3 runs to 15 residues. The germline CDR1 and CDR2 sequences are SQVTM and ANQGSEA. V lost 0 bases and J lost 6; bases outside the gene matches: 6. The CDR3 DNA reads as TGCAGCGTTGAAGAGGGCGGGGGGGCCAGCAATGAGCAGTTCTTC. Translating gives CSVEEGGGASNEQFF.

This clonotype was seen a few times. The chain links TRBV7-9 to TRBJ2-3, with TRBD1 matching over 9 bases. V shed 6 bases and J 0 bases; nucleotides not matched to a gene: 16. Germline loops: CDR1 SEHNR, CDR2 FQNEAQ (reference sequence). The CDR3 extends over 19 amino acids. CDR3 DNA sequence: TGTGCCAGCAGTTCCGCCGCCGGGACAGGGCGTTATAGCACAGATACGCAGTATTTT. Protein sequence: CASSSAAGTGRYSTDTQYF.

This clonotype was seen more than once but under ten times. The chain uses TRBV5-4 and TRBJ1-2; D is undetermined. V was clipped by 0 bases and J by 0 bases, with 6 bases between them. The CDR3 consists of 14 residues. Germline CDR1 is SGHNT and CDR2 is YYREEE (reference sequence). CDR3 sequence: CASSLDTSNYGYTF. In DNA, the CDR3 is TGTGCCAGCAGCTTGGACACCTCTAACTATGGCTACACCTTC.

This rearrangement joins TRBV20-1 to TRBJ2-7; the match to TRBD2 covers 10 bases. Trimming took 0 bases from V and 10 from J; bases not matched to a gene: 18. CDR3 length: 17 residues. CDR1 DFQATT and CDR2 SNEGSKA come from the germline V gene (reference sequence). As DNA, the CDR3 is TGCAGTGCTAGAGAGTATAGCGGGGGGCCGCTACGGGTGGAACAGTACGTC. Its protein is CSAREYSGGPLRVEQYV.

This clonotype was observed a few times. V and J are TRBV11-2 and TRBJ2-1, with D unclear. CDR3 length: 14 residues. Looked up from germline, CDR1 is SGHAT and CDR2 is FQNNGV. Trimming shortened V by 7 bases and J by 1 base, and 11 bases separated the two germline ends. Written as DNA, the CDR3 is TGTGCCAGCAACTCCGGAGAATCCTACAATGAGCAGTTCTTC. Residues: CASNSGESYNEQFF.